A selection of T cell receptor beta chains follows, all from one sample in a study of control samples from healthy donors and cancer patients. Clones were sequenced by immunoSEQ multiplex PCR, and TCRdb holds only the in-frame ones, with some missing. The sample consists of just over 150,000 clones, around 96% of them appearing once. The sample was blood. Source of these receptors: a woman aged 40 to 50 in good health. Each CDR3 is given with its conserved first and last residue. The D gene is left open where the match is weak.

v_gene	j_gene	d_gene	CDR3aa	CDR3nt
TRBV19	TRBJ2-3	NA	CASSLLLYGTDTQYF	TGTGCCAGTAGCCTACTACTTTATGGCACAGATACGCAGTATTTT
TRBV7-2	TRBJ2-3	NA	CASSWVTGSTDTQYF	TGTGCCAGCAGCTGGGTGACAGGCTCCACAGATACGCAGTATTTT
TRBV6-5	TRBJ1-2	NA	CASKPYRAYGYTF	TGTGCCAGTAAGCCCTACCGGGCCTATGGCTACACCTTC
TRBV4-1	TRBJ1-5	NA	CASSFRLSYQPQHF	TGCGCCAGCAGCTTCAGGCTGAGCTATCAGCCCCAGCATTTT
TRBV6-5	TRBJ1-1	NA	CASSSRTGTKAFF	TGTGCCAGCAGTTCCCGGACCGGGACTAAAGCTTTCTTT
TRBV6-5	TRBJ2-7	NA	CASRRSRDPEGPYF	TGTGCCAGCCGTCGGTCCCGGGACCCCGAAGGTCCGTACTTC
TRBV10-3	TRBJ1-4	NA	CAISQAGNEKLFF	TGTGCCATCAGCCAAGCGGGTAATGAAAAACTGTTTTTT
TRBV4-2	TRBJ1-1	NA	CASSQDGERFTEAFF	TGTGCCAGCAGCCAAGATGGTGAGCGTTTCACTGAAGCTTTCTTT
TRBV7-2	TRBJ2-2	TRBD1	CASKRGQGIYTGELFF	TGTGCCAGCAAAAGGGGACAGGGCATTTACACCGGGGAGCTGTTTTTT
TRBV14	TRBJ1-1	NA	CASSQDRLSTEAFF	TGTGCCAGCAGCCAAGATCGCCTGAGCACTGAAGCTTTCTTT
TRBV29-1	TRBJ1-2	NA	CSGGGGNGYTF	TGCAGCGGTGGGGGTGGAAACGGCTACACCTTC
TRBV19	TRBJ2-5	NA	CASSRSREETQYF	TGTGCCAGTAGTAGGTCGAGGGAAGAGACCCAGTACTTC